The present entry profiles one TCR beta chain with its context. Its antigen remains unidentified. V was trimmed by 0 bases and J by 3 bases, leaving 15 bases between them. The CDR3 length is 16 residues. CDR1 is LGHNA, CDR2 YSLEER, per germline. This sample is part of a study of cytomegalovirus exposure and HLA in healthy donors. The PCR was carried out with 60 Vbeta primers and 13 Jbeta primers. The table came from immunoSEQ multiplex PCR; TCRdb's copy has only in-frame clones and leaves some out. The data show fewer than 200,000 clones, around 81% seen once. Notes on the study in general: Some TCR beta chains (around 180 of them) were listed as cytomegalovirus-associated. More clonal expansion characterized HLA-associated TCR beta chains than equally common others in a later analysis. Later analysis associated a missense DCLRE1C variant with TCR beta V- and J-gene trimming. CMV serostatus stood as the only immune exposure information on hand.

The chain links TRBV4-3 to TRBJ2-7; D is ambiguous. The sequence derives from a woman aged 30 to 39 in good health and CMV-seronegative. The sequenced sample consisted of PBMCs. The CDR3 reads CASSQDRTASYYEQYF. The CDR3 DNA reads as TGCGCCAGCAGCCAAGATAGAACTGCATCCTACTACGAGCAGTACTTC.